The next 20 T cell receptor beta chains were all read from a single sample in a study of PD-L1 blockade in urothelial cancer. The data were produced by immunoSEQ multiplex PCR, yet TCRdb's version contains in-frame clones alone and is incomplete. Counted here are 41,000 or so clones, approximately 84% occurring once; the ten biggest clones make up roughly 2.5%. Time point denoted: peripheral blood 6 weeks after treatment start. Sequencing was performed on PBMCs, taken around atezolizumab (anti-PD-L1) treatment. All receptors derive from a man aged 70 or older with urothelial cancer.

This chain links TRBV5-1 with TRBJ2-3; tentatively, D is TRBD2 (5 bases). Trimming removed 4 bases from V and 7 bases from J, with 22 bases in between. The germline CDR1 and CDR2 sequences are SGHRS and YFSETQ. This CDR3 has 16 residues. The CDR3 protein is CASSPLSRRIANTQYF. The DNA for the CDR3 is TGCGCCAGCAGCCCCCTCTCTAGAAGGATAGCGAATACGCAGTATTTT.

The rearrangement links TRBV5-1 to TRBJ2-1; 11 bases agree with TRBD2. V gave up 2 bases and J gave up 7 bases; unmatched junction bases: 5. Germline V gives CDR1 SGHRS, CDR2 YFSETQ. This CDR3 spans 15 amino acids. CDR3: CASSFAGLAANEQFF. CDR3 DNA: TGCGCCAGCAGCTTTGCGGGACTAGCGGCAAATGAGCAGTTCTTC.

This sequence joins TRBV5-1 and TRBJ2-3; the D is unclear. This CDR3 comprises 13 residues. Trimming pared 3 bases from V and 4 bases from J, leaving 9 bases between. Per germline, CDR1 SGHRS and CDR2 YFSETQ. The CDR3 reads CASSSNGADTQYF. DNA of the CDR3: TGCGCCAGCAGCTCCAATGGAGCAGATACGCAGTATTTT.

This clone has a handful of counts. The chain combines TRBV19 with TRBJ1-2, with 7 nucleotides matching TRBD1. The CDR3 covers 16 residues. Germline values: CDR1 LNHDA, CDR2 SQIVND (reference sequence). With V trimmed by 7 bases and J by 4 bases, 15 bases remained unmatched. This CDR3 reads CASKRGPNGDLYGYTF. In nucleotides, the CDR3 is TGTGCCAGTAAGAGGGGGCCAAACGGGGACCTCTATGGCTACACCTTC.

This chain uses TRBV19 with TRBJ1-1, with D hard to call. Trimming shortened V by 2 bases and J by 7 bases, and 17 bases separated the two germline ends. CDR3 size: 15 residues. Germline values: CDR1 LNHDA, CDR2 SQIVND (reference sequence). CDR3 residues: CASSIRPGARDEAFF. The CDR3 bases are TGTGCCAGTAGTATACGGCCGGGTGCCCGGGATGAAGCTTTCTTT.

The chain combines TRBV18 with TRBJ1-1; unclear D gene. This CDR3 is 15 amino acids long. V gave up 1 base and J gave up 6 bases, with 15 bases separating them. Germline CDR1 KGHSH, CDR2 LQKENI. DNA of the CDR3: TGTGCCAGCTCACCACGGTTGAGTCTGCCCCCTGAAGCTTTCTTT. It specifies CASSPRLSLPPEAFF.

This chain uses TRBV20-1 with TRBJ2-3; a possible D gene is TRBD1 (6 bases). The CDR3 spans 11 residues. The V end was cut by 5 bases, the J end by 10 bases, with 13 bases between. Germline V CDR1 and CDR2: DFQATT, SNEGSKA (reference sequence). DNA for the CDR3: TGCAGTGCTTTGAGGTCAGGGGCGCAGTATTTT. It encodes CSALRSGAQYF.

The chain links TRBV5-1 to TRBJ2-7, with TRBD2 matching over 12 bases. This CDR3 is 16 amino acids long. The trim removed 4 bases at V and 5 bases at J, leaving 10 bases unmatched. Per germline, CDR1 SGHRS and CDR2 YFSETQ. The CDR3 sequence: CASSPGLAGGRDEQYF. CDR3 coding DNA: TGCGCCAGCAGCCCCGGCCTAGCGGGAGGGCGGGACGAGCAGTACTTC. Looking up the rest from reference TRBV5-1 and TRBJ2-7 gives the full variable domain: KAGVTQTPRYLIKTRGQQVTLSCSPISGHRSVSWYQQTPGQGLQFLFEYFSETQRNKGNFPGRFSGRQFSNSRSEMNVSTLELGDSALYLCASSPGLAGGRDEQYFGPGTRLTVT.

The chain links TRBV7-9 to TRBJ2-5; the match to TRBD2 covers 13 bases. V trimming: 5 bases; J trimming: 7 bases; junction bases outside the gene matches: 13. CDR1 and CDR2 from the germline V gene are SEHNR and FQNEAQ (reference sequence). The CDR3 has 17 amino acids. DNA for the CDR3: TGTGCCAGCAGCCCCTTTGCCGGGACTAGCGGGAAGGTGACCCAGTACTTC. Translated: CASSPFAGTSGKVTQYF.

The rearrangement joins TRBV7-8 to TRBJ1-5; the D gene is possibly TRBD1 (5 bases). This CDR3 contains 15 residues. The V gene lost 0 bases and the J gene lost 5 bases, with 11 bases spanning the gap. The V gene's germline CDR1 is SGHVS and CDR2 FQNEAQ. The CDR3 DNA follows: TGTGCCAGCAGCTTAGCAGGTGGAGGGGATCAGCCCCAGCATTTT. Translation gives CASSLAGGGDQPQHF.

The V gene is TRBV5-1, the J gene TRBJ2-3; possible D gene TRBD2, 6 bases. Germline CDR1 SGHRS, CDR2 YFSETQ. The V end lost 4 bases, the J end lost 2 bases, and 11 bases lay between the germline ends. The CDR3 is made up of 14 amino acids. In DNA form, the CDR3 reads TGCGCCAGCAGCCCGGGGGAAGACACAGATACGCAGTATTTT. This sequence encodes CASSPGEDTDTQYF.

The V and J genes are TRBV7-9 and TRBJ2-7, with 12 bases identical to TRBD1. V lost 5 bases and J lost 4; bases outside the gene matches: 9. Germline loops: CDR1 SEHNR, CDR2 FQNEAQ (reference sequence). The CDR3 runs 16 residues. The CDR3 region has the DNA TGTGCCAGCAGCCCAACCGGGACAGGGGGCGTATACGAGCAGTACTTC. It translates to CASSPTGTGGVYEQYF.

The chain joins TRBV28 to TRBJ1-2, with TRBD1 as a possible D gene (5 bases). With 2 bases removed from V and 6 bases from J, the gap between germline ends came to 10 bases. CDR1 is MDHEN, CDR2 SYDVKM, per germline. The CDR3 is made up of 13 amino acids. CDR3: CASSLGRQNGYTF. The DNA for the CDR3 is TGTGCCAGCAGTTTAGGTAGACAGAATGGCTACACCTTC.

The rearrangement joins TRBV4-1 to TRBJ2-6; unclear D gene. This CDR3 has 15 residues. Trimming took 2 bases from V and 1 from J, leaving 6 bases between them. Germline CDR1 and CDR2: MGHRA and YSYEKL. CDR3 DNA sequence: TGCGCCAGCAGCCAACCGCGGTCTGGGGCCAACGTCCTGACTTTC. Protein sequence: CASSQPRSGANVLTF.

The CDR3 region is CASSQPLGSRFF. The CDR3 region has the DNA TGCGCCAGCAGCCAGCCCCTCGGGAGTCGGTTCTTC. J is TRBJ2-1 and V is TRBV4-1; maybe TRBD2 (6 bases). V lost 3 bases to trimming and J lost 15 bases, with 15 bases between them. The CDR3 is 12 residues long. From germline, CDR1 is MGHRA and CDR2 YSYEKL.

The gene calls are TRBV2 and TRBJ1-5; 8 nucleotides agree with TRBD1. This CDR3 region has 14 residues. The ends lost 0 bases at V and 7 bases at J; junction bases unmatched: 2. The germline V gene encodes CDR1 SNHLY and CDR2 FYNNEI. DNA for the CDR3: TGTGCCAGCAGTGAAGCGAGGGACAGGCAGCCCCAGCATTTT. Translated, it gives CASSEARDRQPQHF.

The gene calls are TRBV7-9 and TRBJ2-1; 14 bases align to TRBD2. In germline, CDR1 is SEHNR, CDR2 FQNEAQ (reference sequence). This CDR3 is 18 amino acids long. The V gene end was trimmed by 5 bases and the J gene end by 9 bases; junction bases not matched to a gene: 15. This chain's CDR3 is CASSPRTSGRPRRGEQFF. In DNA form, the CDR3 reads TGTGCCAGCAGCCCTAGGACTAGCGGGAGGCCCCGTAGGGGTGAGCAGTTCTTC.

The CDR3 here is CASSPVREGHGVDEQYF. Written as DNA, the CDR3 is TGTGCCAGCAGCCCCGTGCGGGAGGGCCATGGGGTTGACGAGCAGTACTTC. The chain combines TRBV2 with TRBJ2-7; 9 bases are shared with TRBD2. Germline assignment: CDR1 SNHLY and CDR2 FYNNEI. This CDR3 is 17 amino acids long. V gave up 6 bases and J gave up 5 bases; unmatched junction bases: 17.

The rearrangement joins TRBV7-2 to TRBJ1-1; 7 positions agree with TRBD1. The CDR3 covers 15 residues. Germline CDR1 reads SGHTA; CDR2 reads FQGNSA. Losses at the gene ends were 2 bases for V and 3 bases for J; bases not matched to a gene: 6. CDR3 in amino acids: CASSLQGGVDTEAFF. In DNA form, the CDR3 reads TGTGCCAGCAGCTTACAGGGGGGTGTTGACACTGAAGCTTTCTTT.

CDR3: CASSPESRGVDMNTEAFF. As DNA, the CDR3 is TGTGCCAGCAGCCCCGAGAGCAGGGGCGTGGACATGAACACTGAAGCTTTCTTT. This chain links TRBV7-6 with TRBJ1-1; D might be TRBD1 (6 bases). V gave up 5 bases and J gave up 0 bases, with 22 bases separating them. The CDR3 covers 18 residues. Germline assignment: CDR1 SGHVS and CDR2 FNYEAQ.